This T cell receptor (beta chain) was captured in a study (dated by TCRdb to the mid-2010s). About the investigation overall: The study examined whether tumor-infiltrating Tregs in breast cancer are drawn from blood Tregs or arise in situ by conversion from other CD4+ T cell subsets. General conclusions and limits of the study: Rather than covering whole repertoires, validation in the larger cohort was restricted to a single TCR beta V-J rearrangement. Tumor-infiltrating Treg TCR alpha and beta sequences overlapped most with tumor naive CD4+ T cells, then with blood naive CD4+ T cells. Tumor memory CD4+ T cell TCR gene usage was found to cluster with blood and lymph node memory CD4+ cells and with lymph node naive CD4+ cells.

The CDR3 starts with the cysteine, ends with the phenylalanine, and has 15 residues. Solely the CDR3 DNA is kept, with 45 bases framed from the first base. CDR1 SGHRS and CDR2 YFSETQ were looked up in the germline V gene. V lost 0 bases and J lost 4 bases, and the count of bases not matched to a germline gene is 4. CD4+CD45RO+CD25- cells were isolated as memory CD4+ T cells. Tregs, naive and memory CD4+ T cells from tumor, blood and ipsilateral draining lymph nodes of five breast cancer patients underwent full-length TCR alpha and beta sequencing. Tumor tissue and lymph nodes obtained from ipsilateral axillary dissection were perfused with PBS, minced and then digested with collagenase I and hyaluronidase. Mononuclear cells from lymph nodes or approximately 50 ml of peripheral blood were isolated by Ficoll density gradient centrifugation. Sorted cell populations were confirmed by FACS to exceed 90% purity.

Full-length TCR variable regions were amplified by 5' RACE PCR with constant-region reverse primers, and semi-nested PCR with Nested Universal Primer A was subsequently performed. The ReliaPrep RNA Cell Miniprep System was used to extract total RNA, which was then reverse transcribed into 5'RACE-ready cDNA with the SMARTer RACE 5'/3' Kit. An Illumina MiSeq was used to sequence the full-length TCR alpha and beta libraries, which had been barcoded with multiplex adaptors. The study's own analysis went as follows. For each of nine subset-tissue groups, sequencing data from the five patients were pooled, and the groups were compared by unsupervised clustering of TCR gene usage. Repertoire similarity was calculated with the Morisita-Horn index, weighting shared sequences by their contribution to each repertoire. The public reads were reanalyzed by TCRdb: fastp trimming at Q25, MiXCR alignment, in-frame beta chains only. Merged by CDR3 protein, the rows form single entries marked with the most common genes and DNA. The V and J calls and clone size are TCRdb's, not the authors'. This sample gives about 43,000 distinct CDR3 sequences in total; 29% of them show up just once. 3.5% to 4.5% of the sample rests with the top ten.

This clonotype was picked up a small number of times. It has no known antigen specificity. Base quality data are lacking; no much larger clone is found one base away. What was sequenced was memory CD4+ T cells sorted from a lymph node. The sample's cell subset or site label is to be understood as: memory CD4+ T cells, CD4+CD45RO+CD25-. The sequence was obtained from a female donor with breast cancer. The rearranged chain carries TRBV5-1 and TRBJ1-5, and 7 bases in between align with TRBD1. The CDR3 region has the sequence CASSLDGTVNQPQHF. The sequenced DNA is TGCGCCAGCAGCTTGGATGGGACAGTTAATCAGCCCCAGCATTTT.